These 20 T cell receptor beta chains share one sample of origin, sequenced in a study of OX40 agonist ivuxolimab in advanced cancers. Only in-frame clones appear in the TCRdb table, and some are missing; sequencing was by immunoSEQ multiplex PCR. The sample has 53,000 or so clones; around 87% are singletons. The sample in question was CD4+ or CD8+ T cells sorted from blood, obtained in a trial of the OX40 agonist ivuxolimab. The receptor set was obtained from an adult with an advanced solid tumor such as melanoma, head and neck, liver or kidney cancer.

This clone was seen only a few times. The chain links TRBV2 to TRBJ2-2; D is possibly TRBD1 (5 bases). The CDR3 consists of 16 residues. Germline loops: CDR1 SNHLY, CDR2 FYNNEI. CDR3 region: CASTTRQSQGTGELFF. CDR3 nucleotides: TGTGCTTCTACAACGCGACAGTCTCAGGGCACCGGGGAGCTGTTTTTT.

The V and J genes are TRBV5-8 and TRBJ2-5, with D hard to call. V lost 5 bases and J lost 3, with 8 bases in between. The CDR3 totals 12 residues. Germline-derived CDR1 and CDR2 are SGHTS and YDEGEE. The CDR3 reads CASRNLKETQYF. The CDR3 DNA is TGTGCCAGCAGGAACCTAAAAGAGACCCAGTACTTC.

This clone was seen only once. The J gene is TRBJ2-7, the V gene TRBV10-1; D possibly corresponds to TRBD1 (5 bases). This CDR3 spans 13 amino acids. Germline assignment: CDR1 WNHNN and CDR2 SYGVQD (reference sequence). V was cut by 1 base and J by 3 bases, with 7 bases left in between. CDR3 sequence (DNA): TGCGCCAGCAGTGAGTTCAGGGACTACGAGCAGTACTTC. Encoded protein: CASSEFRDYEQYF.

As for this clone: This same CDR3 is encoded by further DNA sequences in the sample. The CDR3 nucleotides are TGCGCCAGCTCCTCCGGGACAGCCCAAGAGACCCAGTACTTC. Protein sequence: CASSSGTAQETQYF. J is TRBJ2-5 and V is TRBV5-1; 7 nucleotides align to TRBD1. Unmatched junction bases numbered 7, after V lost 7 bases and J lost 1 base. Germline CDR1 reads SGHRS; CDR2 reads YFSETQ. CDR3 length: 14 residues.

The J gene is TRBJ2-5, the V gene TRBV5-1; D not resolved. V shed 5 bases and J shed 1 base, with 6 bases lying between them. Germline V gene sequence: CDR1 SGHRS, CDR2 YFSETQ. There are 12 residues in the CDR3. CDR3 coding DNA: TGCGCCAGCAGTTCGGGCCAAGAGACCCAGTACTTC. As protein: CASSSGQETQYF.

The chain uses TRBV6-4 and TRBJ2-2; D is undetermined. V was cut by 6 bases and J by 0 bases, with 8 bases left in between. The CDR3 runs to 14 residues. Germline V gene data show CDR1 as MRHNA and CDR2 as SNTAGT. Written as DNA, the CDR3 is TGTGCCAGCAGGAAAAGCCCGAACACCGGGGAGCTGTTTTTT. Translated: CASRKSPNTGELFF.

This chain connects TRBV19 to TRBJ1-5; no reliable D call. The CDR3 spans 16 residues. Germline CDR1 and CDR2: LNHDA and SQIVND (reference sequence). The V and J ends lost 1 base and 0 bases respectively, with 10 bases between them. CDR3 protein: CASSIGGLSSNQPQHF. The CDR3 DNA is TGTGCCAGTAGTATAGGTGGACTGAGTAGCAATCAGCCCCAGCATTTT.

This clone occurred a few times. This chain uses TRBV27 with TRBJ1-6; D remains ambiguous. This CDR3 is built from 16 residues. The germline V and J ends were trimmed by 0 bases and 5 bases, with 11 bases remaining between them. The germline CDR1 and CDR2 sequences are MNHEY and SMNVEV (reference sequence). The CDR3 nucleotides are TGTGCCAGCAGTTTATCGCCCGCGGGGAATAATTCACCCCTCCACTTT. Amino acids: CASSLSPAGNNSPLHF.

V usage is TRBV4-1 and J usage is TRBJ1-5, with D tentatively TRBD1 (5 bases). Trimming took 4 bases from V and 0 from J, leaving 10 bases between them. The CDR3 spans 15 residues. Germline V gene lookup returns CDR1 MGHRA and CDR2 YSYEKL. CDR3 protein: CASSRQRNSNQPQHF. CDR3 in DNA: TGCGCCAGCAGCCGACAGCGAAATAGCAATCAGCCCCAGCATTTT.

This clone occurred once. The chain employs TRBV15 and TRBJ2-3; no clear D. CDR1 and CDR2 from the germline V gene are LNHNV and YYDKDF (reference sequence). This CDR3 region has 15 residues. V dropped 3 bases and J dropped 5 bases, with 15 bases sitting between them. The CDR3 DNA sequence: TGTGCCACCAGCAGGGCATGGTCCCCGGTAGATACGCAGTATTTT. The encoded protein is CATSRAWSPVDTQYF.

The CDR3 region is CAGQAAYGYTF. Here the CDR3 DNA reads TGTGCCGGACAGGCGGCCTATGGCTACACCTTC. This chain connects TRBV7-9 to TRBJ1-2, with 7 positions matching TRBD1. CDR3 length: 11 residues. Germline V CDR1 and CDR2: SEHNR, FQNEAQ (reference sequence). Losses at the gene ends were 11 bases for V and 4 bases for J; bases not matched to a gene: 4.

The rearrangement links TRBV5-6 to TRBJ2-7; D gene ambiguous. Germline loops: CDR1 SGHDT, CDR2 YYEEEE. This CDR3 is built from 16 residues. Trimming took 1 base from V and 2 from J, leaving 16 bases between them. The CDR3 reads CASSLNRAGVAYEQYF. CDR3 sequence (DNA): TGTGCCAGCAGCTTGAATAGGGCAGGCGTCGCCTACGAGCAGTACTTC.

The chain recombines TRBV7-9 with TRBJ1-5; TRBD1 matches at 9 bases. V was pared by 3 bases and J by 3 bases, with 9 bases of the junction left unmatched. From germline, CDR1 is SEHNR and CDR2 FQNEAQ (reference sequence). The CDR3 loop spans 17 amino acids. The CDR3 nucleotides are TGTGCCAGCAGCTTTCTACCCGGGACAGGGTACAATCAGCCCCAGCATTTT. It codes for CASSFLPGTGYNQPQHF.

CDR3 amino acids: CASSSPAGGGSYEQYF. CDR3 nucleotides: TGTGCCAGCAGTTCTCCTGCAGGTGGGGGATCCTACGAGCAGTACTTC. V and J are TRBV2 and TRBJ2-7, with D perhaps given as TRBD1 or TRBD2 (5 bases each). The V end lost 5 bases, the J end lost 1 base, and 18 bases lay between the germline ends. Germline V gene lookup returns CDR1 SNHLY and CDR2 FYNNEI. This CDR3 has 16 amino acids.

The J gene is TRBJ1-5, the V gene TRBV19; D ambiguous. Germline V gene data show CDR1 as LNHDA and CDR2 as SQIVND (reference sequence). CDR3 length: 15 amino acids. Trimming removed 3 bases at V and 4 bases at J, with 13 bases between. CDR3 sequence (DNA): TGTGCCAGTAGTATTAATATTGGTGGGAATCAGCCCCAGCATTTT. Translating gives CASSINIGGNQPQHF.

V usage is TRBV5-4 and J usage is TRBJ2-5; D call uncertain. The CDR3 length is 14 residues. Germline V gene lookup returns CDR1 SGHNT and CDR2 YYREEE (reference sequence). Deletions cut 4 bases from V and 5 bases from J, with 15 bases between. The CDR3 protein is CASSPISQQETQYF. The CDR3 region has the DNA TGTGCCAGCAGCCCGATATCCCAGCAGGAGACCCAGTACTTC.

The J gene is TRBJ1-2, the V gene TRBV4-1; D perhaps matches TRBD1 (6 bases). V dropped 1 base and J dropped 4 bases, with 10 bases sitting between them. The CDR3 contains 14 residues. Per the germline V gene, CDR1 is MGHRA and CDR2 is YSYEKL. The CDR3 DNA is TGCGCCAGCAGCCAAGGGTCAGGGGCCTATGGCTACACCTTC. Its translation is CASSQGSGAYGYTF.

J is TRBJ2-3 and V is TRBV4-1, with a possible D match to TRBD2 (5 bases). Germline V lookup: CDR1 MGHRA, CDR2 YSYEKL. This CDR3 has 15 residues. With 1 base removed from V and 4 bases from J, the gap between germline ends came to 12 bases. CDR3 in amino acids: CASSQGGVWADTQYF. CDR3 nucleotides: TGCGCCAGCAGCCAAGGGGGAGTGTGGGCAGATACGCAGTATTTT.

This rearrangement joins TRBV27 to TRBJ2-5, with TRBD1 identical over 8 bases. CDR3 length: 18 amino acids. Germline lookup yields CDR1 MNHEY and CDR2 SMNVEV (reference sequence). V dropped 5 bases and J dropped 4; count of bases not matched to a gene: 18. CDR3: CASSPARDRNKIGETQYF. The CDR3 DNA is TGTGCCAGCAGTCCCGCCCGGGACAGGAATAAGATTGGAGAGACCCAGTACTTC.

The chain employs TRBV6-1 and TRBJ1-3, with D maybe TRBD1 (5 bases). The CDR3 is made up of 15 amino acids. V was shortened by 6 bases and J by 3 bases, with 15 bases between the two germline ends. Germline-derived CDR1 and CDR2 are MNHNS and SASEGT. The CDR3, as DNA: TGTGCCAGCAGAAGGGACGTGTGGTTTGGAAACACCATATATTTT. Its protein is CASRRDVWFGNTIYF.